The TCR beta chain described here comes from a study of T cell responses to AZD1222 COVID-19 vaccine. V dropped 4 bases and J dropped 4 bases, with 14 bases sitting between them. There are 14 residues in the CDR3. Germline values: CDR1 MNHEY, CDR2 SMNVEV (reference sequence). Assay used: immunoSEQ multiplex PCR; TCRdb lists only in-frame clones, some missing. The sample holds fewer than 120,000 clones, less than 90% seen once. Overall study findings and caveats: Spike was spanned by vaccine-associated CD4 TCRs, with dominance at 160-218 and 743-854. The study sampled repertoires only after the peak T cell response. Breadth and depth of Spike-specific TCRs rose after two AZD1222 doses.

Notes on this clone: What it binds is unknown.

The material sequenced was peripheral blood, taken on day 0 of AZD1222 vaccination. The chain recombines TRBV27 with TRBJ2-7; D not resolved. This TCR was recovered from an adult in good health. The CDR3 region has the DNA TGTGCCAGCAGTTCCTGGACCCTTCATTACGAGCAGTACTTC. It translates to CASSSWTLHYEQYF.